The 21 T cell receptor beta chains presented below share a single source sample, sequenced in a study of blood T cell repertoires in COVID-19. Some clones are missing from TCRdb's copy, which holds only in-frame ones; the method was immunoSEQ multiplex PCR. The sample has fewer than 250,000 clones; roughly 86% are singletons. Specimen: peripheral blood. These receptors came from a man aged 50-59 years with acute or convalescent COVID-19.

J is TRBJ1-5 and V is TRBV5-4, with 7 bases matching TRBD1. V shed 1 base and J 2 bases; nucleotides not matched to a gene: 9. This CDR3 region has 17 residues. Germline CDR1 SGHNT, CDR2 YYREEE (reference sequence). The CDR3 here is CASSLFSGGKGNQPQHF. DNA for the CDR3: TGTGCCAGCAGCTTGTTTTCAGGGGGGAAAGGCAATCAGCCCCAGCATTTT.

In DNA form, the CDR3 reads TGTGCCAGCTCACTTTACAGTACAGGAGAACTCTACGAGCAGTACTTC. This codes for CASSLYSTGELYEQYF. This chain links TRBV18 with TRBJ2-7; maybe TRBD1 (5 bases). The CDR3 is 16 amino acids. CDR1 is KGHSH, CDR2 LQKENI, per germline. Trimming removed 4 bases at V and 3 bases at J, with 19 bases between.

The rearrangement joins TRBV28 to TRBJ2-7; the D gene is possibly TRBD1 (8 bases). The CDR3 covers 14 residues. Between the trimmed V and J ends, which lost 8 bases and 4 bases, there was a span of 18 bases. Germline lookup yields CDR1 MDHEN and CDR2 SYDVKM. CDR3 residues: CASQNRGGSYEQYF. The CDR3 DNA follows: TGTGCCAGCCAAAACAGGGGGGGTTCTTACGAGCAGTACTTC.

The genes are TRBV30 and TRBJ2-3, with 9 bases that match TRBD2. V gave up 8 bases and J gave up 1 base; unmatched junction bases: 7. CDR1 is GTSNPN and CDR2 is SVGIG in the germline V gene (reference sequence). The CDR3 is 14 amino acids. CDR3 in amino acids: CALVAGVGTDTQYF. DNA of the CDR3: TGTGCCCTCGTAGCGGGAGTAGGCACAGATACGCAGTATTTT.

The J gene is TRBJ2-7, the V gene TRBV5-4, with unresolved D. Germline V CDR1 and CDR2: SGHNT, YYREEE (reference sequence). CDR3 length equals 14 residues. Trimming pared 0 bases from V and 1 base from J, leaving 8 bases between. This CDR3 reads CASSLARQSYEQYF. The CDR3 DNA reads TGTGCCAGCAGCTTGGCGAGGCAGTCCTACGAGCAGTACTTC. Full variable domain (outside the CDR3, taken from reference TRBV5-4 and TRBJ2-7): ETGVTQSPTHLIKTRGQQVTLRCSSQSGHNTVSWYQQALGQGPQFIFQYYREEENGRGNFPPRFSGLQFPNYSSELNVNALELDDSALYLCASSLARQSYEQYFGPGTRLTVT.

The chain joins TRBV10-1 to TRBJ2-7, with D possibly being TRBD2 (5 bases). V lost 6 bases, J lost 9 bases, and 15 bases lay in between. CDR1 and CDR2 from the germline V gene are WNHNN and SYGVQD (reference sequence). CDR3 length: 12 residues. The CDR3 DNA reads TGCGCCAGCAGCCCCCGGGGAGTCGCGCAGTACTTC. It yields the protein CASSPRGVAQYF.

V gene TRBV5-1 combines with J gene TRBJ2-5, with 7 bases aligning to TRBD2. Germline lookup yields CDR1 SGHRS and CDR2 YFSETQ. This CDR3 has 17 amino acids. V was clipped by 4 bases and J by 4 bases; unmatched bases: 16. The CDR3 nucleotides are TGCGCCAGCAGCCCGGGCCCAAAGGATTGGGGGGGAGAGACCCAGTACTTC. Protein: CASSPGPKDWGGETQYF. The full variable domain, with the rest looked up from reference TRBV5-1 and TRBJ2-5, is KAGVTQTPRYLIKTRGQQVTLSCSPISGHRSVSWYQQTPGQGLQFLFEYFSETQRNKGNFPGRFSGRQFSNSRSEMNVSTLELGDSALYLCASSPGPKDWGGETQYFGPGTRLLVL.

This chain connects TRBV7-9 to TRBJ2-7; TRBD1 aligns across 9 bases. CDR1 and CDR2 from the germline V gene are SEHNR and FQNEAQ (reference sequence). V shed 5 bases and J 6 bases; nucleotides not matched to a gene: 8. The length of the CDR3 is 14 residues. Here the CDR3 DNA reads TGTGCCAGCAGCCTACAGGGGGCAAAAGGCGAGCAGTACTTC. Translation: CASSLQGAKGEQYF.

The genes are TRBV12-5 and TRBJ2-2, with 9 bases lining up with TRBD1. This CDR3 is built from 14 residues. With 6 bases clipped from V and 4 bases from J, the junction kept 3 bases outside the gene matches. Looked up from germline, CDR1 is LGHNT and CDR2 is FRNRAP. The DNA of the CDR3 is TGTGCTAGTGGGGGACAGGGCGCCACCGGGGAGCTGTTTTTT. Its translation: CASGGQGATGELFF.

The chain recombines TRBV3-1 (or the pseudogene TRBV3-2) with TRBJ2-6, with unresolved D. Trimming removed 0 bases from V and 0 bases from J, with 6 bases in between. CDR3 length equals 16 residues. CDR1 LGHDT and CDR2 YNNKEL come from the germline V gene (reference sequence). Written as DNA, the CDR3 is TGTGCCAGCAGCCAAGACCTAATCTCTGGGGCCAACGTCCTGACTTTC. Translating gives CASSQDLISGANVLTF.

The chain joins TRBV19 to TRBJ1-1; D gene ambiguous. V was pared by 3 bases and J by 3 bases, with 8 bases between. The length of the CDR3 is 13 residues. Germline CDR1 and CDR2: LNHDA and SQIVND (reference sequence). Written as DNA, the CDR3 is TGTGCCAGTAGTATCGACACGTACACTGAAGCTTTCTTT. Its protein product is CASSIDTYTEAFF.

The rearrangement joins TRBV6-4 to TRBJ1-1, with 7 bases aligning to TRBD1. V gave up 5 bases and J gave up 5 bases; unmatched junction bases: 5. Germline loops: CDR1 MRHNA, CDR2 SNTAGT. The CDR3 totals 13 residues. CDR3 loop: CASSRAGGTEAFF. CDR3 DNA sequence: TGTGCCAGCAGTAGGGCAGGGGGTACTGAAGCTTTCTTT.

The chain employs TRBV12-3 or TRBV12-4 and TRBJ2-5, with D unclear. The CDR3 contains 13 residues. Trimming took 5 bases from V and 0 from J, leaving 7 bases between them. This chain's CDR3 is CASSNTNQETQYF. In DNA form, the CDR3 reads TGTGCCAGCAGTAATACTAACCAAGAGACCCAGTACTTC.

The chain employs TRBV6-5 and TRBJ2-5, with 7 bases aligning to TRBD1. The J call could be wrong; TRBJ2-7 is a better fit for the DNA end. The CDR3 spans 13 residues. Germline assignment: CDR1 MNHEY and CDR2 SVGAGI. CDR3 region: CASSRDRSYEQYF. The CDR3 coding sequence is TGTGCCAGCAGTAGGGACAGATCCTACGAGCAGTACTTC.

The CDR3 bases are TGCGCCAGCAGCTCCTGGACAGGGGCCACTGAAGCTTTCTTT. Residues: CASSSWTGATEAFF. The chain couples TRBV5-1 to TRBJ1-1; 9 bases map to TRBD1. CDR3 length: 14 residues. The germline gives CDR1 SGHRS, CDR2 YFSETQ. Trimming cost V 3 bases and J 4 bases; bases outside gene matches: 4.

This chain joins TRBV28 and TRBJ2-7, with D tentatively TRBD2 (6 bases). V lost 5 bases to trimming and J lost 2 bases, with 13 bases between them. CDR3 length equals 14 residues. Germline V CDR1 and CDR2: MDHEN, SYDVKM. The CDR3 nucleotides read TGTGCCAGCAGTCCACAGGAGGGAACCTACGAGCAGTACTTC. As protein: CASSPQEGTYEQYF.

The chain links TRBV10-2 to TRBJ2-3; a possible D gene is TRBD1 (6 bases). Germline V gene data show CDR1 as WSHSY and CDR2 as SAAADI. The CDR3 spans 18 residues. Trimming pared 0 bases from V and 0 bases from J, leaving 16 bases between. The CDR3 here is CASSESKFGTPSTDTQYF. The CDR3 DNA reads as TGCGCCAGCAGTGAGTCGAAATTCGGGACACCCAGCACAGATACGCAGTATTTT.

This rearrangement joins TRBV11-2 to TRBJ2-7; 9 nucleotides agree with TRBD1. Germline trimming cut 1 base from V and 5 bases from J; bases unmatched to any gene: 6. CDR1 and CDR2 (germline): SGHAT, FQNNGV. The CDR3 sequence is 15 residues long. The CDR3 region is CASSLARTGAHEQYF. The CDR3 nucleotides are TGTGCCAGCAGCTTAGCACGGACAGGGGCCCACGAGCAGTACTTC.

The chain links TRBV12-3 or TRBV12-4 to TRBJ1-4, with 7 bases lining up with TRBD1. V dropped 7 bases and J dropped 1; count of bases not matched to a gene: 0. This CDR3 comprises 13 residues. CDR3 residues: CASTGGTNEKLFF. CDR3 nucleotide sequence: TGTGCCAGCACAGGGGGAACTAATGAAAAACTGTTTTTT.

The rearrangement links TRBV7-8 to TRBJ2-7; D remains ambiguous. V lost 0 bases and J 3 bases, leaving 6 bases between the germline ends. In germline, CDR1 is SGHVS, CDR2 FQNEAQ. The CDR3 extends over 13 amino acids. This chain's CDR3 is CASSLARGYEQYF. For the CDR3, the DNA is TGTGCCAGCAGCTTAGCGAGAGGCTACGAGCAGTACTTC.

The genes are TRBV25-1 and TRBJ2-7; the D is unclear. This CDR3 is 12 amino acids long. Trimming removed 4 bases at V and 5 bases at J, with 9 bases between. Germline V gives CDR1 MGHDK, CDR2 SYGVNS. CDR3 DNA sequence: TGTGCCAGCAGTGTCGCTGGCCACGAGCAGTACTTC. Its translation is CASSVAGHEQYF.